Reported below is one TCR beta chain. Its target is not known. Time point noted: after dendritic cell vaccination, including at tumor progression/relapse. Only patients with spare fresh-frozen tumor and over two years of follow-up were included. The CDR3 is 17 residues long. CDR1 and CDR2 from the germline V gene are SGHDT and YYEEEE. V gave up 6 bases and J gave up 0 bases; unmatched junction bases: 12. Data came from immunoSEQ multiplex PCR; TCRdb stores just in-frame clones and leaves some out. Of 100,000 or so clones in the sample, around 89% were seen once. These data belong to a study of glioma-infiltrating T cells after dendritic cell vaccination. Study overall: Treatment, given 2003 to 2012, was autologous tumor lysate-pulsed dendritic cell vaccination.

Study findings and constraints: TCR clonality showed no direct relationship with survival.

This TCR was recovered from a human donor with glioblastoma. The sequencing used blood, collected after dendritic cell vaccination. The V and J genes are TRBV5-6 and TRBJ2-1, with 7 bases that match TRBD2. CDR3 loop: CASITQRGLSSYNEQFF. The DNA of the CDR3 is TGTGCCAGCATCACTCAGCGGGGTCTAAGCTCCTACAATGAGCAGTTCTTC.